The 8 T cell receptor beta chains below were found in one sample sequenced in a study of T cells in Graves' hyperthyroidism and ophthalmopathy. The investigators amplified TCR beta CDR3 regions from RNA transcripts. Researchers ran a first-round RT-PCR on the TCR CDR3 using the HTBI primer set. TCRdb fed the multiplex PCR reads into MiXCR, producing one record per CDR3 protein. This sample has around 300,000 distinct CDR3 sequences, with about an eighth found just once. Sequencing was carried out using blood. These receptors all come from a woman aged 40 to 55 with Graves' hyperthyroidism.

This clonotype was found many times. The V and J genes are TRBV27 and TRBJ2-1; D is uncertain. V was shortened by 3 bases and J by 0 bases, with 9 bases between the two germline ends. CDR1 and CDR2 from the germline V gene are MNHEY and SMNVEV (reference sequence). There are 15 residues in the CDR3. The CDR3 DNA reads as TGTGCCAGCAGTTTTGAATTCCGCTCCTACAATGAGCAGTTCTTC. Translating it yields CASSFEFRSYNEQFF.

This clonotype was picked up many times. CDR3: CASKSGTGVTGELFF. Here the CDR3 DNA reads TGTGCCAGCAAGTCTGGGACAGGGGTCACCGGGGAGCTGTTTTTT. V gene TRBV28 combines with J gene TRBJ2-2; TRBD1 agrees at 10 bases. The CDR3 covers 15 residues. Trimming took 7 bases from V and 4 from J; bases not matched to a gene: 6. The V gene's germline CDR1 is MDHEN and CDR2 SYDVKM. The full variable domain, with the rest looked up from reference TRBV28 and TRBJ2-2, is DVKVTQSSRYLVKRTGEKVFLECVQDMDHENMFWYRQDPGLGLRLIYFSYDVKMKEKGDIPEGYSVSREKKERFSLILESASTNQTSMYLCASKSGTGVTGELFFGEGSRLTVL.

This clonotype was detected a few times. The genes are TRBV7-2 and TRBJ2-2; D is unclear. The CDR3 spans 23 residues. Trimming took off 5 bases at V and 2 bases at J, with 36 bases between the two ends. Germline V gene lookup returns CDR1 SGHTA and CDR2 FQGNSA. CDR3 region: CASSPAGVAVFARLGNNTGELFF. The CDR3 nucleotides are TGTGCCAGCAGCCCAGCTGGAGTGGCGGTTTTTGCCCGATTGGGGAATAACACCGGGGAGCTGTTTTTT.

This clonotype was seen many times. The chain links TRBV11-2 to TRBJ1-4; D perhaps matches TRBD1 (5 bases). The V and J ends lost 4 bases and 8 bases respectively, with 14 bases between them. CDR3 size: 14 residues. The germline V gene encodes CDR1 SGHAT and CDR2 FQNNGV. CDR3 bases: TGTGCCAGCAGCTCGGGACCCAATGGGGAAAAACTGTTTTTT. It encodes CASSSGPNGEKLFF.

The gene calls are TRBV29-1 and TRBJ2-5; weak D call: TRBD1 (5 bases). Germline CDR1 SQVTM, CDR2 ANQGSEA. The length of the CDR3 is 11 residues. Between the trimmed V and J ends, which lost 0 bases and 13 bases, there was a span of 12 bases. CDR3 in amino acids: CSVEDRENVYF. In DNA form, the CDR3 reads TGCAGCGTTGAAGACAGGGAAAACGTGTACTTC.

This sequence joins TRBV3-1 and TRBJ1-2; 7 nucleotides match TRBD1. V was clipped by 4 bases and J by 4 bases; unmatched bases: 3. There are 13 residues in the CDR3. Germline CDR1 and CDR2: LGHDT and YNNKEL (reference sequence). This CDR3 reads CASSRQGFYGYTF. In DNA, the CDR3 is TGTGCCAGCAGCCGACAGGGTTTCTATGGCTACACCTTC.

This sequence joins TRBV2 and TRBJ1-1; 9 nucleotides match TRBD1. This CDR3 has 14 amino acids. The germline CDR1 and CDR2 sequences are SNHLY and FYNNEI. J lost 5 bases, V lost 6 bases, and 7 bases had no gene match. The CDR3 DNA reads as TGTGCCAGCAGACAGGGGGCGGATAGGACTGAAGCTTTCTTT. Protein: CASRQGADRTEAFF.

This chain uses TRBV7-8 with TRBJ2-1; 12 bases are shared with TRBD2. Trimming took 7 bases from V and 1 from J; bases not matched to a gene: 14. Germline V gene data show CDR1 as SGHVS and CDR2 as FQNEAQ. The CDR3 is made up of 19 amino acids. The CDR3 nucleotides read TGTGCCAGCACCCTAGGGGCTAGCGGGAGGGCCGGTTCCTACAATGAGCAGTTCTTC. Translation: CASTLGASGRAGSYNEQFF.